One T cell receptor (beta chain) is described in this entry. Its antigen remains unidentified. Germline V lookup: CDR1 SGHDN, CDR2 FVKESK. This CDR3 comprises 15 residues. With 0 bases clipped from V and 6 bases from J, the junction kept 1 base outside the gene matches. The source of the sample is a study of Graves' ophthalmopathy and Graves' hyperthyroidism. Study outcomes and limitations: Researchers report that a 13-signature model separated ophthalmopathy from stable hyperthyroidism, posting about 88% sensitivity and roughly 81% specificity.

Using RNA transcripts, the TCR beta CDR3 regions were amplified. Amplification began with first-round RT-PCR using HTBI primers, then second-round multiplex PCR was performed. Via MiXCR, TCRdb re-called the multiplex PCR reads, giving one row per CDR3 protein. The sample has about 550,000 distinct CDR3 sequences, under 40% seen once; the top ten hold around 4.6%. The chain employs TRBV14 and TRBJ1-4; 10 nucleotides line up with TRBD1. The sequenced material came from peripheral blood or thyroid tissue (not recorded which). This TCR came from an adult man with Graves' hyperthyroidism. The CDR3 region is CASSQETGGYEKLFF. The CDR3 DNA is TGTGCCAGCAGCCAAGAGACAGGGGGCTATGAAAAACTGTTTTTT.